These 25 T cell receptor beta chains were sequenced from one sample in a study of T cell clonality in common variable immunodeficiency. Data came from immunoSEQ multiplex PCR; TCRdb stores just in-frame clones and leaves some out. Captured here are about 74,000 clones, none seen once; the top ten comprise 0.75% to 1%. Sequencing input: peripheral blood mononuclear cells. The receptors derive from a person between 18 and 69 years old in good health.

In this sample, this clone turned up many times. The read is 3 residues too short to cover the CDR3 end, so that end is filled in from the germline J gene. V is TRBV7-2 and J is TRBJ2-7, with 11 bases lining up with TRBD2. This CDR3 region has 15 residues. J gave up 2 bases and V 5 bases, and 5 bases lay outside the gene matches. Germline lookup yields CDR1 SGHTA and CDR2 FQGNSA. This chain's CDR3 is CASSPKLAGAYEQYF. Incomplete CDR3 DNA: TGTGCCAGCAGCCCAAAACTAGCGGGGGCCTACGAG.

In this sample, this clone turned up many times. The CDR3 end falls 3 residues outside the read, so it is completed with the germline J gene. The chain carries TRBV19 and TRBJ2-7; possibly TRBD2 for D (6 bases). Trimming took off 5 bases at V and 1 base at J, with 15 bases between the two ends. The CDR3 is 15 amino acids. Germline V CDR1 and CDR2: LNHDA, SQIVND (reference sequence). CDR3 sequence: CASSARDGGSYEQYF. The CDR3 bases that were read are TGTGCCAGTAGTGCCCGGGACGGGGGATCCTACGAG.

This clone has a count of ten or more. The CDR3 extends 3 residues past the end of the read, so its final part is completed from the germline J gene. The gene calls are TRBV7-9 and TRBJ1-2; 9 bases map to TRBD1. Germline V gives CDR1 SEHNR, CDR2 FQNEAQ (reference sequence). The CDR3 totals 14 residues. CDR3 amino acids: CASSFGQGIWGYTF. The DNA read from the CDR3 is TGTGCCAGCAGCTTCGGACAGGGGATATGGGGC.

There are many counts of this clone. The CDR3 extends 3 residues past the end of the read, so its final part is completed from the germline J gene. J is TRBJ1-1 and V is TRBV30, with TRBD1 matching over 8 bases. Per germline, CDR1 GTSNPN and CDR2 SVGIG (reference sequence). V was clipped by 4 bases and J by 1 base; unmatched bases: 5. The CDR3 contains 14 residues. This CDR3 is CAWNQQGGNTEAFF. CDR3 DNA, as far as it was read: TGTGCCTGGAACCAACAGGGGGGGAACACTGAA. The whole variable domain, remainder taken from reference TRBV30 and TRBJ1-1, is SQTIHQWPATLVQPVGSPLSLECTVEGTSNPNLYWYRQAAGRGLQLLFYSVGIGQISSEVPQNLSASRPQDRQFILSSKKLLLSDSGFYLCAWNQQGGNTEAFFGQGTRLTVV.

This clone was found many times. The CDR3 is cut off 3 residues early in the read; its end comes from the germline J gene. The chain links TRBV29-1 to TRBJ1-2, with D uncertain. The CDR3 extends over 14 amino acids. Germline V gives CDR1 SQVTM, CDR2 ANQGSEA. Trimming pared 0 bases from V and 4 bases from J, leaving 12 bases between. The DNA read from the CDR3 is TGCAGCGTTGAAGATCGACAAGTTTTCTATGGC. This encodes CSVEDRQVFYG. The entire CDR3 reads CSVEDRQVFYGYTF.

This clone was seen a handful of times. Read sequence stops 3 residues before the CDR3 end, and the germline J gene provides the missing end. The chain is built from TRBV7-3 and TRBJ2-7, with 9 bases that match TRBD2. Germline loops: CDR1 SGHTA, CDR2 FQGTGA. The V segment lost 5 bases and the J segment 6 bases; nucleotides outside the gene matches: 11. CDR3 length: 15 residues. CDR3 in amino acids: CASSPDGGRAGEQYF. The part of the CDR3 DNA that was read is TGTGCCAGCAGCCCAGATGGCGGGAGGGCCGGCGAG.

This clone was recorded a few times. A junction end diverges from the germline sequence, so it may reflect a read error. The CDR3 end falls 3 residues outside the read, so it is completed with the germline J gene. The chain couples TRBV18 to TRBJ1-2; no definite D call. The CDR3 contains 11 residues. CDR1 and CDR2 from the germline V gene are KGHSH and LQKENI. The DNA read from the CDR3 is TGTACCAGCTCACCCTCGGTCGGC. Translating it yields CTSSPSVG. The CDR3 in its entirety is CTSSPSVGYTF.

This clone has at least ten counts. The observed sequence ends 3 residues before the CDR3 terminus, with the missing tail filled in from the germline J gene. This chain uses TRBV7-9 with TRBJ2-3; the D is unclear. CDR1 is SEHNR and CDR2 is FQNEAQ in the germline V gene (reference sequence). The CDR3 is 15 residues long. Trimming took off 2 bases at V and 3 bases at J, with 12 bases between the two ends. CDR3 protein: CASSLIPSQTDTQYF. Incomplete CDR3 DNA: TGTGCCAGCAGCTTAATCCCATCCCAGACAGATACG.

This clone occurred many times. The sequence runs out 3 residues before the end of the CDR3; the remainder is reconstructed from the germline J gene. This sequence joins TRBV6-9 and TRBJ2-3; TRBD2 matches at 9 bases. This CDR3 contains 16 residues. Germline CDR1 is MNHGY and CDR2 is SVAAGI. Trimming took 1 base from V and 4 from J; bases not matched to a gene: 6. The CDR3 here is CASSYWTSASADTQYF. The CDR3 DNA, read in part, is TGTGCCAGCAGTTATTGGACTAGCGCTTCAGCAGATACG.

This clone was recorded many times. The DNA ends 3 residues before the CDR3 does, and the rest of the CDR3 is filled in from the germline J gene. The chain joins TRBV5-1 to TRBJ1-2; weak D call: TRBD1 (5 bases). This CDR3 comprises 14 residues. Trimming took off 1 base at V and 2 bases at J, with 9 bases between the two ends. The germline CDR1 and CDR2 sequences are SGHRS and YFSETQ. Incomplete CDR3 DNA: TGCGCCAGCAGCTTGAATAGACAGAACTATGGC. Translated: CASSLNRQNYG. The complete CDR3 protein is CASSLNRQNYGYTF.

This clone occurred many times. The CDR3 end lies 3 residues beyond the end of the read and is filled in from the germline J gene. The gene calls are TRBV5-4 and TRBJ2-1; 8 bases line up with TRBD2. Trimming cost V 3 bases and J 9 bases; bases outside gene matches: 8. This CDR3 has 14 amino acids. Germline CDR1 SGHNT, CDR2 YYREEE (reference sequence). The CDR3 bases that were read are TGTGCCAGCAGCTCGCCCGGACTAGCTGGTGAG. It encodes CASSSPGLAGE. The whole CDR3 protein reads CASSSPGLAGEQFF.

There are many counts of this clone. Read data end 3 residues before the CDR3 end; the end is taken from the germline J gene. The chain carries TRBV20-1 and TRBJ1-6; D gene unclear. Germline lookup yields CDR1 DFQATT and CDR2 SNEGSKA (reference sequence). V dropped 5 bases and J dropped 10 bases, with 15 bases sitting between them. This CDR3 is 13 amino acids long. Partial CDR3 DNA: TGCAGTGCTCGCGGGCCTGGGTTCTCACCC. Translation gives CSARGPGFSP. The complete CDR3 sequence is CSARGPGFSPLHF.

This clone was detected ten times or more. The sequenced fragment ends 3 residues before the CDR3 boundary, so the rest is inferred from the germline J gene. The J gene is TRBJ2-7, the V gene TRBV11-2; 7 positions agree with TRBD2. Germline CDR1 and CDR2: SGHAT and FQNNGV. This CDR3 region has 14 residues. The J segment lost 3 bases and the V segment lost 6 bases, leaving 8 bases of the junction unmatched. CDR3 residues: CASRQTSTLYEQYF. Partial CDR3 DNA: TGTGCCAGCAGACAGACTAGCACACTCTACGAG. Drawing the rest from reference TRBV11-2 and TRBJ2-7, the complete variable domain is EAGVAQSPRYKIIEKRQSVAFWCNPISGHATLYWYQQILGQGPKLLIQFQNNGVVDDSQLPKDRFSAERLKGVDSTLKIQPAKLEDSAVYLCASRQTSTLYEQYFGPGTRLTVT.

CDR3 amino acids: CASSLVIAGNNEQFF. Partial CDR3 DNA: TGCGCCAGCAGCTTGGTAATAGCGGGAAACAATGAG. The chain combines TRBV5-1 with TRBJ2-1; 8 bases are a match to TRBD2. Coverage ceases 3 residues before the CDR3 finishes, and the germline J gene fills in the end. CDR1 and CDR2 (germline): SGHRS, YFSETQ. V gave up 0 bases and J gave up 5 bases; unmatched junction bases: 4. This CDR3 comprises 15 residues.

In this sample, this clone turned up many times. Sequencing ends 3 residues short of the CDR3 end; the germline J gene provides the rest. This sequence joins TRBV9 and TRBJ2-4; D is perhaps TRBD2 (5 bases). V gave up 4 bases and J gave up 2 bases, with 10 bases separating them. Germline CDR1 and CDR2: SGDLS and YYNGEE. The CDR3 is made up of 14 amino acids. CDR3: CASSPSGSKNIQYF. CDR3 DNA, as far as it was read: TGTGCCAGCAGCCCAAGCGGTTCCAAAAACATT.

Ten or more counts support this clone. The read halts 3 residues ahead of the CDR3 end, with the missing end drawn from the germline J gene. The chain links TRBV6-1 to TRBJ2-7, with D unclear. Germline values: CDR1 MNHNS, CDR2 SASEGT. The CDR3 runs to 11 residues. V was clipped by 4 bases and J by 5 bases, with 6 bases between them. CDR3 loop: CASSGRDEQYF. The CDR3 DNA, read in part, is TGTGCCAGCAGTGGCCGGGACGAG.

This clone was counted at least ten times. The CDR3 end is not reached by the read, which stops 3 residues before it; the germline J gene fills it in. V and J are TRBV20-1 and TRBJ2-7; no clear D. Trimming shortened V by 5 bases and J by 3 bases, and 20 bases separated the two germline ends. The CDR3 covers 15 residues. Germline assignment: CDR1 DFQATT and CDR2 SNEGSKA (reference sequence). CDR3 amino acids: CSAPSRKNFVYEQYF. The part of the CDR3 DNA that was read is TGCAGTGCTCCCTCGCGCAAGAATTTCGTCTACGAG.

This clone was observed many times. The sequenced fragment ends 3 residues before the CDR3 boundary, so the rest is inferred from the germline J gene. This rearrangement joins TRBV20-1 to TRBJ2-7; TRBD1 matches 11 bases. The CDR3 consists of 14 residues. From germline, CDR1 is DFQATT and CDR2 SNEGSKA (reference sequence). The V segment lost 1 base and the J segment 6 bases; nucleotides outside the gene matches: 5. The CDR3 spells CSARVDRGQSEQYF. The part of the CDR3 DNA that was read is TGCAGTGCTAGAGTGGACAGGGGGCAGAGCGAG.

This clone has ten or more counts. The read gets to within 3 residues of the CDR3 end, and the germline J gene fills in the rest. The chain uses TRBV6-1 and TRBJ1-5; 11 bases map to TRBD1. Germline loops: CDR1 MNHNS, CDR2 SASEGT. The CDR3 length is 15 residues. Trimming removed 4 bases from V and 4 bases from J; junction bases left unmatched: 3. This CDR3 is CASSAGQGANQPQHF. The CDR3 DNA, read in part, is TGTGCCAGCAGTGCTGGACAGGGGGCGAATCAGCCC.

This clone was counted many times. The sequenced part of the CDR3 DNA is TGCAGTGCTAGAGTTGTGGGCGGGACCGGGGAG. As protein: CSARVVGGTGE. The entire CDR3 protein is CSARVVGGTGELFF. The V gene is TRBV20-1, the J gene TRBJ2-2, with a tentative D call TRBD2 (5 bases). The CDR3 end is not reached by the read, which stops 3 residues before it; the germline J gene fills it in. Trimming cost V 1 base and J 5 bases, with 11 bases left between them. The CDR3 is 14 residues long. Germline assignment: CDR1 DFQATT and CDR2 SNEGSKA (reference sequence).

This clone has a count of ten or more. CDR3 sequence reads: CASSSQGLDTGELFF. CDR3 DNA (partial): TGTGCCAGCAGCTCACAGGGTCTGGACACCGGGGAG. The chain joins TRBV7-2 to TRBJ2-2; the D gene is possibly TRBD1 (6 bases). Sequencing ends 3 residues short of the CDR3 end; the germline J gene provides the rest. Trimming removed 4 bases from V and 3 bases from J, with 12 bases in between. The CDR3 has 15 amino acids. Looked up from germline, CDR1 is SGHTA and CDR2 is FQGNSA.

This clone was recorded many times. The CDR3 end is not reached by the read, which stops 3 residues before it; the germline J gene fills it in. The chain employs TRBV5-4 and TRBJ2-5, with TRBD2 identical over 8 bases. The CDR3 is made up of 14 amino acids. Germline CDR1 is SGHNT and CDR2 is YYREEE (reference sequence). Trimming at V came to 2 bases and at J to 5 bases, leaving 5 bases not matched to a gene. The DNA read from the CDR3 is TGTGCCAGCAGCTTAGCGGGAGTAGATGAGACC. It codes for CASSLAGVDET. The complete CDR3 reads CASSLAGVDETQYF.

This clone has a count of ten or more. The DNA ends 3 residues before the CDR3 does, and the rest of the CDR3 is filled in from the germline J gene. J is TRBJ2-2 and V is TRBV5-1, with D possibly matching TRBD2 (5 bases). This CDR3 contains 17 residues. Germline V lookup: CDR1 SGHRS, CDR2 YFSETQ. Between the trimmed V and J ends, which lost 0 bases and 2 bases, there was a span of 14 bases. The CDR3 bases that were read are TGCGCCAGCAGCTTGGGTTATTCCGCGGGTAACACCGGGGAG. This translates into CASSLGYSAGNTGE. The complete CDR3 sequence is CASSLGYSAGNTGELFF.

This clone has at least ten counts. At one end the junction does not follow the germline gene, possibly because of a read error. The read stops 3 residues short of the end of the CDR3; the missing end is completed from the germline J gene. The rearrangement uses TRBV4-2 and TRBJ1-2; D is undetermined. CDR1 and CDR2 (germline): LGHNA, YNFKEQ. CDR3 size: 15 residues. The part of the CDR3 DNA that was read is TGCGCCAGCAGCCAAGAAAGGCATCCACCTTATGGC. Translating gives CASSQERHPPYG. In full, the CDR3 is CASSQERHPPYGYTF.

This clone was observed many times. From the germline J gene comes the end of the CDR3, since the read stops 3 residues before it. The rearrangement uses TRBV5-1 and TRBJ2-3, with 14 bases that match TRBD2. With 2 bases clipped from V and 3 bases from J, the junction kept 8 bases outside the gene matches. This CDR3 region has 18 residues. Germline lookup yields CDR1 SGHRS and CDR2 YFSETQ. Incomplete CDR3 DNA: TGCGCCAGCAGCTTCGGACTAGCGGGGGGAGGGATGACAGATACG. This gives the protein CASSFGLAGGGMTDT. In full, the CDR3 reads CASSFGLAGGGMTDTQYF.